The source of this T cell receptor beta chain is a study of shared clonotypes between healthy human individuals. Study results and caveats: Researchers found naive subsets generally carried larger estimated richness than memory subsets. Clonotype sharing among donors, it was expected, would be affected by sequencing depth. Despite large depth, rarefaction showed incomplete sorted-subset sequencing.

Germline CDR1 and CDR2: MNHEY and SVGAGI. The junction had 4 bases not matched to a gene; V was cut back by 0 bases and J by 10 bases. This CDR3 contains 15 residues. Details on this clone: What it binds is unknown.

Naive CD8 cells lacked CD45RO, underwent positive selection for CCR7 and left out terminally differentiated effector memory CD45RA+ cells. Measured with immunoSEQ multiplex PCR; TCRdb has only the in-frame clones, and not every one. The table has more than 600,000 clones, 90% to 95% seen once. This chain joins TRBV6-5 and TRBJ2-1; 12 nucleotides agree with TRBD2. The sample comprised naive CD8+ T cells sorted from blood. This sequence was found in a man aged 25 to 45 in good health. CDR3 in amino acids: CASSYSTSGSGEQFF. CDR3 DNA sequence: TGTGCCAGCAGTTACTCGACTAGCGGGAGCGGCGAGCAGTTCTTC.